The next 4 T cell receptor beta chains were all read from a single sample in a study of blood T cells in healthy people across ages. A J-beta primer mix and a sample-barcoded 5' primer were used in a second PCR of roughly 6 to 11 cycles. TCRdb reanalysed the 5' RACE reads using MiXCR and keeps one entry per CDR3 protein. The profile covers 780,000 or so distinct CDR3 sequences, with approximately 53% appearing a single time and around 24% taken by the ten largest. Sequenced material: blood. The receptors were gathered from a man aged 40-55 years in good health.

The J gene is TRBJ2-3, the V gene TRBV20-1; 7 bases line up with TRBD2. Germline trimming cut 6 bases from V and 0 bases from J; bases unmatched to any gene: 27. Looked up from germline, CDR1 is DFQATT and CDR2 is SNEGSKA (reference sequence). This CDR3 is 21 amino acids long. CDR3 in amino acids: CSAAGYTLASGDQHSTDTQYF. The CDR3 nucleotides read TGCAGTGCCGCGGGGTATACGTTGGCTAGCGGAGATCAACATAGCACAGATACGCAGTATTTT.

The chain links TRBV20-1 to TRBJ2-3, with D unresolved. CDR1 is DFQATT, CDR2 SNEGSKA, per germline (reference sequence). The CDR3 runs 14 residues. Trimming left V 3 bases short and J 1 base short, with 11 bases between. As DNA, the CDR3 is TGCAGTGCTAGCCTAACTCGAGGCACAGATACGCAGTATTTT. Translation: CSASLTRGTDTQYF.

This clonotype was detected many times. The rearrangement links TRBV5-1 to TRBJ2-3; TRBD1 might be the D (6 bases). The CDR3 runs to 15 residues. V shed 4 bases and J shed 3 bases, with 15 bases lying between them. Germline CDR1 is SGHRS and CDR2 is YFSETQ. The CDR3, as DNA: TGCGCCAGCAGCCCGGACAGTGGATCTACAGATACGCAGTATTTT. Its translation: CASSPDSGSTDTQYF.

CDR3 in amino acids: CASSLAHRGEGYTF. The CDR3 bases are TGTGCCAGCAGCTTAGCGCATAGGGGGGAAGGCTACACCTTC. The V gene is TRBV7-9, the J gene TRBJ1-2; a possible D gene is TRBD1 (6 bases). CDR3 length: 14 residues. The V and J ends lost 0 bases and 8 bases respectively, with 13 bases between them. CDR1 SEHNR and CDR2 FQNEAQ come from the germline V gene (reference sequence). Together with reference TRBV7-9 and TRBJ1-2, the CDR3 gives the full variable domain: DTGVSQNPRHKITKRGQNVTFRCDPISEHNRLYWYRQTLGQGPEFLTYFQNEAQLEKSRLLSDRFSAERPKGSFSTLEIQRTEQGDSAMYLCASSLAHRGEGYTFGSGTRLTVV.